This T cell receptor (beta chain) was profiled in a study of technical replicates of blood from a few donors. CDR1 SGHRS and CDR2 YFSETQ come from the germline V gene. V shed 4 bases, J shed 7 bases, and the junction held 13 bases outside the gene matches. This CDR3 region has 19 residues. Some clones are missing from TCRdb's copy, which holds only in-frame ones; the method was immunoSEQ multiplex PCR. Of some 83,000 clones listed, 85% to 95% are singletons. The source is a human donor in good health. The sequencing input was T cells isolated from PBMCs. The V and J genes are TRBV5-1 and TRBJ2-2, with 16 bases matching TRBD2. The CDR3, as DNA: TGCGCCAGCAGCATTGTGGGACTAGCGGGAGGGCCTGTACACGGGGAGCTGTTTTTT. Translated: CASSIVGLAGGPVHGELFF.